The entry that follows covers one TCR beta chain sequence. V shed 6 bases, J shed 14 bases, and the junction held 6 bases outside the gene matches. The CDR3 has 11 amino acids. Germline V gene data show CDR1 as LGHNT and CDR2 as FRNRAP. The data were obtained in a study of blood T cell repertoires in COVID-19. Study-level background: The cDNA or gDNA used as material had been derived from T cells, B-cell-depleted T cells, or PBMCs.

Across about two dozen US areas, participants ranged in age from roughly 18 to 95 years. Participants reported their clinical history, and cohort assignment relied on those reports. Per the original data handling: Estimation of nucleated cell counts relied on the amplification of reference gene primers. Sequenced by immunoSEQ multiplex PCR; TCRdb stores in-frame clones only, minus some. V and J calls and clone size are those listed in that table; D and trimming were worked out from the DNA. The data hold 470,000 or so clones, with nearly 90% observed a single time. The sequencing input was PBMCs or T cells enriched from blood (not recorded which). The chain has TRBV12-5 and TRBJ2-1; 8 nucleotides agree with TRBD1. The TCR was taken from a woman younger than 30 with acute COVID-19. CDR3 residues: CASGPQGVEFF. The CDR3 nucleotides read TGTGCTAGTGGGCCACAGGGGGTTGAGTTCTTC.